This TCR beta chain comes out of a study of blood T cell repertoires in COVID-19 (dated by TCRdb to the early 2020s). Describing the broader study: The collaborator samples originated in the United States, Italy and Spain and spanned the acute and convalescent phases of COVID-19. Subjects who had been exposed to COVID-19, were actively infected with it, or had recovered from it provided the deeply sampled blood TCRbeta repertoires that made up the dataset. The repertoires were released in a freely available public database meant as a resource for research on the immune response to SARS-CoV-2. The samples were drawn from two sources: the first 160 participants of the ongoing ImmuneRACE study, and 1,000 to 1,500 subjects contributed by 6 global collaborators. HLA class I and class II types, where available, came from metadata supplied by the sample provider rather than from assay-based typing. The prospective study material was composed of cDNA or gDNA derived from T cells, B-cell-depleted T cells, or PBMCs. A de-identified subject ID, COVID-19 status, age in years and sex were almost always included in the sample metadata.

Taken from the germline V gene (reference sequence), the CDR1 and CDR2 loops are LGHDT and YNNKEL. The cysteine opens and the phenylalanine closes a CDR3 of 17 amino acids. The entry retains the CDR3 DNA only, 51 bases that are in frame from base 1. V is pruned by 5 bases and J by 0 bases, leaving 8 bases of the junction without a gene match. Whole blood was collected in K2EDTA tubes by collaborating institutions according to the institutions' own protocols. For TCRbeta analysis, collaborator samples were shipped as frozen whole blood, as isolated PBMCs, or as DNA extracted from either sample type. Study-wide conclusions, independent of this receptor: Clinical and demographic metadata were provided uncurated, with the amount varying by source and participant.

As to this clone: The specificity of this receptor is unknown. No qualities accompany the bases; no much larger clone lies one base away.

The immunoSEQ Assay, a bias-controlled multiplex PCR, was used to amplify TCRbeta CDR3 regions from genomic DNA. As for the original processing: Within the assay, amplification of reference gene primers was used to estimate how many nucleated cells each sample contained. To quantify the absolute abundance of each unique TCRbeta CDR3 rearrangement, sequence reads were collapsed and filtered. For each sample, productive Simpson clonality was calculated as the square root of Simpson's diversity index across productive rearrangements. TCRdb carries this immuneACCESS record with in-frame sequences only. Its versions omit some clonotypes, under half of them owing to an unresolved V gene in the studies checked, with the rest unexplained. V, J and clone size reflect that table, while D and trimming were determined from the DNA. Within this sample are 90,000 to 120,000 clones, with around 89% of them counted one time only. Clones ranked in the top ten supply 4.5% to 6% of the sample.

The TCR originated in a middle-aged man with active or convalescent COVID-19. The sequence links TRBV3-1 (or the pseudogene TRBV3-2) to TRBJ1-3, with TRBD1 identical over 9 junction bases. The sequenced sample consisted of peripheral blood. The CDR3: CASSGAGTGSSGNTIYF. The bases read TGTGCCAGCAGCGGGGCCGGGACAGGGAGCTCTGGAAACACCATATATTTT.